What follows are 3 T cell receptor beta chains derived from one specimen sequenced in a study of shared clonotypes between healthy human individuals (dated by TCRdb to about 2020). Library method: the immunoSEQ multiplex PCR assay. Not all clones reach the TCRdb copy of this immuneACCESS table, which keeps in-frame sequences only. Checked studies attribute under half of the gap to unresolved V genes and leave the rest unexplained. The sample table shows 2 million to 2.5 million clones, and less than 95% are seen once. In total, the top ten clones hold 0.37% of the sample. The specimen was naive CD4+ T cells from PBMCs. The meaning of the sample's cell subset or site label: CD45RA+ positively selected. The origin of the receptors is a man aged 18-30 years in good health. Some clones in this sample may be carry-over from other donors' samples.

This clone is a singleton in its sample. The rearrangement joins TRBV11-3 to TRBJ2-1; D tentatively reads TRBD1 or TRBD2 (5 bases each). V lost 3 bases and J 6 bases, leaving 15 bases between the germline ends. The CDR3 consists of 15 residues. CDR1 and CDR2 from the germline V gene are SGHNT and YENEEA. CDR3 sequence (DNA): TGTGCCAGCAGCTTCGGCCAGGGTGGGGGCAATGAGCAGTTCTTC. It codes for CASSFGQGGGNEQFF.

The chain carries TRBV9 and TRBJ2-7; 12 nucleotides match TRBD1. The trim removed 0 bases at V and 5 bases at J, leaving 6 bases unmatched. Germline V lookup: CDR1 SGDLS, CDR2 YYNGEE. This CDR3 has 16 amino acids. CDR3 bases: TGTGCCAGCAGCGTAGCACGGGGACAGGGGGCTGACGAGCAGTACTTC. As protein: CASSVARGQGADEQYF.

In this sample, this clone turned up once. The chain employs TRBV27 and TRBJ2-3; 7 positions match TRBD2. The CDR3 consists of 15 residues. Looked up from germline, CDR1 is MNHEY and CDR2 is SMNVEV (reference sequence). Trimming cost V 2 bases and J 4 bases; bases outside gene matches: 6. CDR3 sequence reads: CASSLGAGAPDTQYF. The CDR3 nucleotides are TGTGCCAGCAGTTTAGGGGCGGGAGCCCCAGATACGCAGTATTTT.